This T cell receptor (beta chain) was sequenced for a study of cytomegalovirus exposure and HLA in healthy donors. Overall study results and limits: It was approximately 150 TCR beta chains that were listed as cytomegalovirus-associated. Usually a TCR sequence was rare, but some public TCRs were found in many donors. TCR clusters originating in the first cohort tended to co-occur in the roughly 120 validation repertoires, according to a later analysis. With high specificity and sensitivity, the classifier reportedly diagnosed cytomegalovirus status.

CDR3 size: 17 residues. Per germline, CDR1 SGHNT and CDR2 YYREEE (reference sequence). J gave up 2 bases and V 1 base, and 10 bases lay outside the gene matches. Regarding this clone: Its antigen is as yet unknown.

Repertoires were generated with immunoSEQ multiplex PCR, while TCRdb's copy carries only in-frame clones and drops some. This sample has about 120,000 clones, with 70% to 90% found just once. This receptor was obtained from a woman between 18 and 30 years old in good health and CMV-seropositive. The sequencing input was PBMCs. The chain carries TRBV5-4 and TRBJ2-7, with 9 bases aligning to TRBD2. The CDR3 nucleotides are TGTGCCAGCAGCTTGCAGCCTTCCAGCGGGGGGACCTACGAGCAGTACTTC. Its translation is CASSLQPSSGGTYEQYF.